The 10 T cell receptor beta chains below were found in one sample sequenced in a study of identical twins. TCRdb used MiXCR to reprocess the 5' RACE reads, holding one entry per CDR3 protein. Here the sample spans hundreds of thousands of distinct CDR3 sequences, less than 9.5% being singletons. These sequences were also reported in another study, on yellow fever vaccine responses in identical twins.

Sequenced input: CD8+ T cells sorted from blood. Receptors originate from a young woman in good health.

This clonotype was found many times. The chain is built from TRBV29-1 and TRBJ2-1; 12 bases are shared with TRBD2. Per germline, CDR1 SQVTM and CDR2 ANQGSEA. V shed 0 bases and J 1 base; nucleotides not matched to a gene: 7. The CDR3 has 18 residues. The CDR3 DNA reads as TGCAGCGTTGAAGATCCGACTAGCGGGGGTTGGTCCTACAATGAGCAGTTCTTC. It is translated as CSVEDPTSGGWSYNEQFF.

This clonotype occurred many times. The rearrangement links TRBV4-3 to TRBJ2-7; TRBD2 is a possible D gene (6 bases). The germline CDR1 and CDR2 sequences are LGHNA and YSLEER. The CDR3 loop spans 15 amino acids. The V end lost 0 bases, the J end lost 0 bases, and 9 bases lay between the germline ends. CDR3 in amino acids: CASSQDVGGSYEQYF. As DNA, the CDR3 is TGCGCCAGCAGCCAAGATGTGGGGGGCTCCTACGAGCAGTACTTC.

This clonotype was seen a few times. CDR3 DNA: TGTGCCATCAGTGAGACAGGGGGCGACCAGCCCCAGCATTTT. This encodes CAISETGGDQPQHF. The J gene is TRBJ1-5, the V gene TRBV10-3; TRBD1 matches at 9 bases. The CDR3 has 14 residues. V dropped 2 bases and J dropped 7; count of bases not matched to a gene: 3. Germline V CDR1 and CDR2: ENHRY, SYGVKD.

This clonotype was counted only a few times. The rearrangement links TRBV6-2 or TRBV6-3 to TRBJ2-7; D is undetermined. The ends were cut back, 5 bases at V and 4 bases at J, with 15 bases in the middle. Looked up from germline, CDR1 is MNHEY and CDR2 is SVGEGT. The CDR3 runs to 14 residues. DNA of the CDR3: TGTGCCAGCAGTACAGTGAAGGGAATTTACGAGCAGTACTTC. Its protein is CASSTVKGIYEQYF.

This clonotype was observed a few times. The CDR3, as DNA: TGTGCCAGCAGTCTTAGTACAGAGATTGACGAGCAGTACTTC. Translation gives CASSLSTEIDEQYF. This chain links TRBV2 with TRBJ2-7, with D unclear. The germline CDR1 and CDR2 sequences are SNHLY and FYNNEI. The CDR3 sequence is 14 residues long. V was pared by 5 bases and J by 5 bases, with 16 bases between.

The CDR3 bases are TGTGCCAGCTCACCCGGACAGGGGGCGTTTGATTCACCCCTCCACTTT. It codes for CASSPGQGAFDSPLHF. The chain recombines TRBV18 with TRBJ1-6; 11 bases align to TRBD1. Germline CDR1 is KGHSH and CDR2 is LQKENI. After removal of 3 bases from V and 8 bases from J, the junction contained 6 bases not matched to a gene. The CDR3 has 16 amino acids. Variable domain in full (rest from reference TRBV18 and TRBJ1-6): NAGVMQNPRHLVRRRGQEARLRCSPMKGHSHVYWYRQLPEEGLKFMVYLQKENIIDESGMPKERFSAEFPKEGPSILRIQQVVRGDSAAYFCASSPGQGAFDSPLHFGNGTRLTVT.

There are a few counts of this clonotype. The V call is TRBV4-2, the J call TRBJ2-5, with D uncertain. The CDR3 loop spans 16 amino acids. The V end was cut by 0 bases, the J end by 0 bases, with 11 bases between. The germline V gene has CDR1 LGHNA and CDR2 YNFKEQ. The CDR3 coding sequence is TGTGCCAGCAGCCAAGATTTATTCCAGGACCAAGAGACCCAGTACTTC. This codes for CASSQDLFQDQETQYF.

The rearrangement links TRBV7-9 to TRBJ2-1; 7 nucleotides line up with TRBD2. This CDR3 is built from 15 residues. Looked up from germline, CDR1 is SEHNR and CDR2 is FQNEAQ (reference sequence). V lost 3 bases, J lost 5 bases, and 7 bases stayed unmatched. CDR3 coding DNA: TGTGCCAGCAGCTTTGGGTTGGGGGGGGACAATGAGCAGTTCTTC. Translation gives CASSFGLGGDNEQFF.

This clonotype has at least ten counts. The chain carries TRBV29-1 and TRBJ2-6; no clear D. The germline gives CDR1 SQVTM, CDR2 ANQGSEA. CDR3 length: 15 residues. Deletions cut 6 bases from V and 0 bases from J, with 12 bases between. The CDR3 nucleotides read TGCAGCGTGATGGCAGTCAGCTCTGGGGCCAACGTCCTGACTTTC. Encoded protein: CSVMAVSSGANVLTF.

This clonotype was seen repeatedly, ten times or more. DNA of the CDR3: TGCGCCAGCAGCCAAGTACTAGCCGCTTCGGGTGAGACCCAGTACTTC. Residues: CASSQVLAASGETQYF. V usage is TRBV4-3 and J usage is TRBJ2-5; possible D gene TRBD2, 6 bases. The germline CDR1 and CDR2 sequences are LGHNA and YSLEER. V gave up 1 base and J gave up 5 bases, with 17 bases separating them. The CDR3 has 16 amino acids.